One sample yielded the 2 T cell receptor beta chains listed below, sequenced in a study of breast tumors, draining lymph nodes, adjacent tissues. Samples came from axillary lymph nodes draining the breast cancer. TCRdb passed the multiplex PCR reads through MiXCR, listing each CDR3 protein once. The table records some 250,000 distinct CDR3 sequences, less than 35% of them present only once. Material for sequencing was axillary lymph node tissue. All receptors derive from a female donor with breast cancer. Some clones in this sample may be carry-over from other donors' samples.

This clonotype was observed at least ten times. This sequence joins TRBV6-5 and TRBJ2-7; D may be TRBD1 or TRBD2 (6 bases each). The length of the CDR3 is 12 residues. Trimming cost V 4 bases and J 11 bases, with 15 bases left between them. Germline V gene data show CDR1 as MNHEY and CDR2 as SVGAGI. This CDR3 reads CASSSGERGEYF. In DNA, the CDR3 is TGTGCCAGCAGTTCTGGAGAGAGGGGGGAGTACTTC.

The chain joins TRBV19 to TRBJ1-2; 7 bases line up with TRBD1. Looked up from germline, CDR1 is LNHDA and CDR2 is SQIVND (reference sequence). The junction had 13 bases not matched to a gene; V was cut back by 6 bases and J by 12 bases. The CDR3 runs 13 residues. CDR3 sequence: CASSYGTVLGNTF. As DNA, the CDR3 is TGTGCCAGTAGCTACGGGACAGTTCTCGGAAACACCTTC.